Following are 4 T cell receptor beta chains from one sample sequenced in a study of CDR3 diversity in severe acne (dated 2019 in TCRdb). Receptor amplification or capture employed PCR. The data were produced on an Illumina HiSeq 2000. The public reads were reanalyzed by TCRdb: fastp trimming at Q25, MiXCR alignment, in-frame beta chains only. CDR3 protein duplicates are merged, each entry listing the most common genes and DNA. The sample has around 91,000 distinct CDR3 sequences on record, around 53% of them singletons. The ten largest clones capture 13% to 15% of the sample. The sequenced sample was blood. Receptor source: a male donor in good health, without acne.

This clonotype was found many times. The CDR3 reads CASSLSSEETQYF. The CDR3 nucleotides are TGTGCCAGCAGCTTAAGTTCAGAAGAGACCCAGTACTTC. This chain connects TRBV7-9 to TRBJ2-5; D is uncertain. Trimming stripped 2 bases from V and 3 bases from J, with 7 bases between. The CDR3 consists of 13 residues. The germline CDR1 and CDR2 sequences are SEHNR and FQNEAQ (reference sequence).

This sequence joins TRBV6-5 and TRBJ1-1; D is uncertain. Trimming pared 6 bases from V and 5 bases from J, leaving 13 bases between. Germline V lookup: CDR1 MNHEY, CDR2 SVGAGI. The CDR3 has 13 amino acids. CDR3 in DNA: TGTGCCAGCAGCCGAAAGGTCGGGACTGAAGCTTTCTTT. It yields the protein CASSRKVGTEAFF.

The CDR3, as DNA: TGTGCCAGCAAAGGGGTGACTAGCGGGGAGGAGACCCAGTACTTC. Amino acid sequence: CASKGVTSGEETQYF. This chain joins TRBV12-3 or TRBV12-4 and TRBJ2-5; 11 bases fit TRBD2. The length of the CDR3 is 15 residues. With V trimmed by 7 bases and J by 5 bases, 9 bases remained unmatched.

This clonotype came up once. The CDR3 reads CASSWTGRNTEAFF. The DNA of the CDR3 is TGTGCCAGCAGCTGGACAGGGAGGAACACTGAAGCTTTCTTT. This chain connects TRBV10-3 to TRBJ1-1; TRBD1 matches at 8 bases. There are 14 residues in the CDR3. With V trimmed by 10 bases and J by 1 base, 8 bases remained unmatched. The germline gives CDR1 ENHRY, CDR2 SYGVKD.